The next 27 T cell receptor beta chains were all read from a single sample in a study listed by TCRdb under 2016. Library generation was performed with RT-PCR. TCRdb shows the sequencer as Illumina MiSeq. TCRdb took the public reads, trimmed them with fastp at Q25, ran MiXCR for clone calling and kept in-frame beta chains. CDR3 protein sequences are deduplicated, and each keeps its most common genes and DNA. The sample table holds around 700,000 distinct CDR3 sequences, of which 13% to 15% were seen once. The ten largest clones take up just over 3.5% of the sample. The specimen sequenced was memory CD4+ T cells from blood. The receptors derive from a female donor in good health, serving as a healthy control.

This sequence joins TRBV24-1 and TRBJ2-2, with unresolved D. This CDR3 is built from 16 residues. The germline V gene has CDR1 KGHDR and CDR2 SFDVKD. Deletions cut 4 bases from V and 7 bases from J, with 18 bases between. The CDR3 DNA follows: TGTGCCACCAGTGACCCGACGCCCGGGCATTACGGGGAGCTGTTTTTT. Its translation is CATSDPTPGHYGELFF.

This clonotype was found a few times. The V call is TRBV12-3 or TRBV12-4, the J call TRBJ2-7, with unresolved D. V was trimmed by 3 bases and J by 0 bases, leaving 6 bases between them. The CDR3 length is 13 residues. Here the CDR3 reads CASSLSNSYEQYF. CDR3 sequence (DNA): TGTGCCAGCAGTTTGAGCAACTCCTACGAGCAGTACTTC.

The V gene is TRBV3-1, the J gene TRBJ2-7, with D tentatively TRBD1 (5 bases). Germline V CDR1 and CDR2: LGHDT, YNNKEL (reference sequence). The CDR3 has 14 residues. Trimming cost V 0 bases and J 6 bases, with 12 bases left between them. In DNA, the CDR3 is TGTGCCAGCAGCCAAGATGGCCAGGGCAGCGAGCAGTACTTC. Translated, it gives CASSQDGQGSEQYF.

The genes are TRBV30 and TRBJ2-7, with D perhaps given as TRBD1 or TRBD2 (5 bases each). CDR3 size: 13 residues. Germline CDR1 is GTSNPN and CDR2 is SVGIG (reference sequence). V was cut by 7 bases and J by 0 bases, with 13 bases left in between. CDR3 sequence reads: CAYSGTGSYEQYF. In DNA, the CDR3 is TGTGCCTACTCGGGGACGGGCTCCTACGAGCAGTACTTC.

This clonotype came up many times. The chain recombines TRBV11-2 with TRBJ2-1; possible D gene TRBD2, 5 bases. V lost 2 bases and J lost 3, with 11 bases in between. The CDR3 extends over 15 amino acids. Per germline, CDR1 SGHAT and CDR2 FQNNGV. The CDR3 sequence: CASSLTRDLYNEQFF. For the CDR3, the DNA is TGTGCCAGCAGCTTAACTAGAGACCTCTACAATGAGCAGTTCTTC.

This clonotype was seen at least ten times. V and J are TRBV7-9 and TRBJ2-3; D is possibly TRBD1 or TRBD2 (5 bases each). This CDR3 is 14 amino acids long. V lost 2 bases and J lost 3, with 9 bases in between. Looked up from germline, CDR1 is SEHNR and CDR2 is FQNEAQ (reference sequence). The CDR3 DNA sequence: TGTGCCAGCAGCTTAACGGGGCCTACAGATACGCAGTATTTT. Its translation is CASSLTGPTDTQYF.

Only a few counts were recorded for this clonotype. The rearrangement links TRBV15 to TRBJ2-2, with 8 bases fitting TRBD1. The CDR3 contains 14 residues. V was pared by 6 bases and J by 6 bases, with 6 bases of the junction left unmatched. Germline V lookup: CDR1 LNHNV, CDR2 YYDKDF (reference sequence). For the CDR3, the DNA is TGTGCCACCAGACTCCAGGGGGCAGCCGGGGAGCTGTTTTTT. Translating it yields CATRLQGAAGELFF.

This clonotype was observed once. The CDR3 sequence is CASTIDRGKETQYF. CDR3 nucleotide sequence: TGTGCCAGCACCATTGACAGGGGGAAAGAGACCCAGTACTTC. V gene TRBV5-4 combines with J gene TRBJ2-5; 9 bases fit TRBD1. V was clipped by 6 bases and J by 3 bases; unmatched bases: 6. The CDR3 runs 14 residues. The germline V gene encodes CDR1 SGHNT and CDR2 YYREEE (reference sequence).

This clonotype was observed a few times. The chain couples TRBV20-1 to TRBJ2-3; no clear D. The CDR3 sequence is 13 residues long. Germline CDR1 DFQATT, CDR2 SNEGSKA (reference sequence). V lost 4 bases, J lost 2 bases, and 10 bases lay in between. CDR3 loop: CSATLPYTDTQYF. The CDR3 DNA follows: TGCAGTGCTACCCTCCCTTACACAGATACGCAGTATTTT.

This clonotype has more than one count but fewer than ten. V gene TRBV6-2 or TRBV6-3 combines with J gene TRBJ2-7; D tentatively reads TRBD1 or TRBD2 (5 bases each). Germline V gene data show CDR1 as MNHEY and CDR2 as SVGEGT. The CDR3 spans 19 residues. Between the trimmed V and J ends, which lost 4 bases and 2 bases, there was a span of 27 bases. The CDR3: CASSSPRGTSGTSTYEQYF. The CDR3 DNA follows: TGTGCCAGCAGTTCCCCCCGAGGGACGTCTGGGACCTCTACCTACGAGCAGTACTTC.

V and J are TRBV6-5 and TRBJ2-7; 10 bases map to TRBD1. CDR3 length: 16 residues. With 6 bases clipped from V and 1 base from J, the junction kept 9 bases outside the gene matches. Germline V CDR1 and CDR2: MNHEY, SVGAGI. CDR3 DNA sequence: TGTGCCAGCAGACATAAGGGGACAGGGGCTTCCTACGAGCAGTACTTC. Translated: CASRHKGTGASYEQYF.

The rearrangement links TRBV20-1 to TRBJ2-1, with TRBD1 identical over 9 bases. CDR3 length: 14 residues. Unmatched junction bases numbered 10, after V lost 5 bases and J lost 8 bases. The germline CDR1 and CDR2 sequences are DFQATT and SNEGSKA (reference sequence). The CDR3 loop reads CSAGGGTGRDEQFF. CDR3 nucleotide sequence: TGCAGTGCTGGGGGCGGGACAGGGAGAGATGAGCAGTTCTTC.

This clonotype has a handful of counts. The chain links TRBV4-2 to TRBJ2-6, with D perhaps TRBD2 (6 bases). The V gene's germline CDR1 is LGHNA and CDR2 YNFKEQ. There are 19 residues in the CDR3. V shed 0 bases and J shed 1 base, with 16 bases lying between them. The CDR3 sequence: CASSQEGPGLRSGANVLTF. CDR3 in DNA: TGTGCCAGCAGCCAAGAAGGACCGGGACTCAGATCTGGGGCCAACGTCCTGACTTTC.

The chain couples TRBV20-1 to TRBJ1-1; D unclear. There are 17 residues in the CDR3. The V end lost 0 bases, the J end lost 1 base, and 18 bases lay between the germline ends. Germline lookup yields CDR1 DFQATT and CDR2 SNEGSKA (reference sequence). Here the CDR3 reads CSAREGVSWRGNTEAFF. CDR3 in DNA: TGCAGTGCTAGAGAGGGAGTGTCCTGGCGAGGGAACACTGAAGCTTTCTTT.

The chain combines TRBV9 with TRBJ2-3; the D gene is possibly TRBD1 (5 bases). V lost 1 base to trimming and J lost 6 bases, with 9 bases between them. Germline CDR1 SGDLS, CDR2 YYNGEE. This CDR3 region has 13 residues. The CDR3 nucleotides are TGTGCCAGCAGCGTACAAAGACAGGATACGCAGTATTTT. Residues: CASSVQRQDTQYF.

The DNA for the CDR3 is TGTGCCAGCAGTATTGAGGGTACGAACACTGAAGCTTTCTTT. Residues: CASSIEGTNTEAFF. The chain is built from TRBV6-1 and TRBJ1-1, with D unclear. Trimming removed 5 bases at V and 1 base at J, with 11 bases between. The CDR3 has 14 amino acids. CDR1 and CDR2 (germline): MNHNS, SASEGT.

V usage is TRBV6-1 and J usage is TRBJ1-2; D might be TRBD1 (5 bases). Germline-derived CDR1 and CDR2 are MNHNS and SASEGT. The CDR3 has 13 amino acids. V was trimmed by 8 bases and J by 8 bases, leaving 18 bases between them. DNA for the CDR3: TGTGCCAGCCAGTTAGGGACGGATGGGGGCTACACCTTC. This sequence encodes CASQLGTDGGYTF.

The sample holds many counts of this clonotype. V and J are TRBV10-3 and TRBJ2-5, with 14 bases identical to TRBD2. With 6 bases clipped from V and 4 bases from J, the junction kept 7 bases outside the gene matches. The CDR3 sequence is 16 residues long. Germline V gene sequence: CDR1 ENHRY, CDR2 SYGVKD. The DNA of the CDR3 is TGTGCCATCAGGGACGGGACTAGCGGGAGAGGAGAGACCCAGTACTTC. Protein sequence: CAIRDGTSGRGETQYF.

The gene calls are TRBV5-1 and TRBJ1-5; possible D gene TRBD1, 5 bases. With 2 bases removed from V and 7 bases from J, the gap between germline ends came to 10 bases. CDR3 length: 13 amino acids. The germline CDR1 and CDR2 sequences are SGHRS and YFSETQ. The CDR3 DNA reads as TGCGCCAGCAGCTTCAGGGTAAGCCAGCCCCAGCATTTT. Translated: CASSFRVSQPQHF.

This chain connects TRBV15 to TRBJ2-1; TRBD2 matches 11 bases. V trimming: 5 bases; J trimming: 15 bases; junction bases outside the gene matches: 12. The CDR3 runs 14 residues. CDR1 LNHNV and CDR2 YYDKDF come from the germline V gene (reference sequence). In DNA form, the CDR3 reads TGTGCCACCAGCCCCGGGACTAGCGGCCTGGGCGCGTTCTTC. It encodes CATSPGTSGLGAFF.

This clonotype was detected a few times. J is TRBJ2-1 and V is TRBV20-1; 7 bases are shared with TRBD2. CDR3 size: 14 residues. Per the germline V gene, CDR1 is DFQATT and CDR2 is SNEGSKA (reference sequence). After removal of 5 bases from V and 3 bases from J, the junction contained 7 bases not matched to a gene. Written as DNA, the CDR3 is TGCAGTGCTTTCAGCGGGACTTTCTACAATGAGCAGTTCTTC. This encodes CSAFSGTFYNEQFF.

The chain joins TRBV2 to TRBJ1-3; D is possibly TRBD1 (6 bases). The CDR3 totals 14 residues. Between the trimmed V and J ends, which lost 6 bases and 3 bases, there was a span of 12 bases. In germline, CDR1 is SNHLY, CDR2 FYNNEI. CDR3 sequence (DNA): TGTGCCAGCAGCCCGGGACAAGTTGGAAACACCATATATTTT. Translated, it gives CASSPGQVGNTIYF.

This clonotype has a handful of counts. The chain recombines TRBV15 with TRBJ2-7; perhaps TRBD1 as D (5 bases). CDR3 size: 13 residues. Per germline, CDR1 LNHNV and CDR2 YYDKDF (reference sequence). Between the trimmed V and J ends, which lost 0 bases and 7 bases, there was a span of 10 bases. The CDR3, as DNA: TGTGCCACCAGCAGAGACTACAAGGGGGAGCAGTACTTC. Translating gives CATSRDYKGEQYF.

This clonotype was detected a few times. The gene calls are TRBV5-4 and TRBJ2-5; D uncertain. The CDR3 sequence is 14 residues long. Trimming removed 0 bases from V and 4 bases from J, with 10 bases in between. Germline loops: CDR1 SGHNT, CDR2 YYREEE (reference sequence). The CDR3, as DNA: TGTGCCAGCAGCTTGGGACGGACCCTAGAGACCCAGTACTTC. This translates into CASSLGRTLETQYF. Based on the CDR3 plus reference TRBV5-4 and TRBJ2-5, the full variable domain is ETGVTQSPTHLIKTRGQQVTLRCSSQSGHNTVSWYQQALGQGPQFIFQYYREEENGRGNFPPRFSGLQFPNYSSELNVNALELDDSALYLCASSLGRTLETQYFGPGTRLLVL.

The V call is TRBV7-3, the J call TRBJ2-1; no firm D call. With 0 bases removed from V and 6 bases from J, the gap between germline ends came to 9 bases. The CDR3 consists of 14 residues. Germline CDR1 reads SGHTA; CDR2 reads FQGTGA. CDR3 amino acids: CASSLTFGSNEQFF. The CDR3 DNA reads as TGTGCCAGCAGCTTAACATTTGGAAGCAATGAGCAGTTCTTC.

In its sample, this clonotype was seen many times. The J gene is TRBJ2-5, the V gene TRBV5-6, with a weak D call TRBD2 (6 bases). Germline CDR1 is SGHDT and CDR2 is YYEEEE. CDR3 length equals 15 residues. The germline V and J ends were trimmed by 4 bases and 2 bases, with 15 bases remaining between them. As DNA, the CDR3 is TGTGCCAGCAGCCGGGGGACGGTGGGTCAAGAGACCCAGTACTTC. Protein: CASSRGTVGQETQYF.

The gene calls are TRBV7-6 and TRBJ1-3; D unresolved. The CDR3 has 15 residues. V lost 4 bases and J 5 bases, leaving 15 bases between the germline ends. The germline CDR1 and CDR2 sequences are SGHVS and FNYEAQ. The CDR3 here is CASSWEPSPRNTIYF. CDR3 coding DNA: TGTGCCAGCAGCTGGGAGCCAAGCCCAAGAAACACCATATATTTT.